The present entry profiles one T cell receptor beta chain with its context. In the study's own analysis: Quantification of nucleated cells was approximated via reference gene primer amplification. Assay used: immunoSEQ multiplex PCR; TCRdb lists only in-frame clones, some missing. Clone size and V and J calls were adopted from that table, with D and trimming inferred from the DNA. The sample lists about 260,000 clones; 80% to 85% were seen once. This record comes from a study of blood T cell repertoires in COVID-19. The V gene lost 2 bases and the J gene lost 2 bases, with 7 bases spanning the gap. CDR1 MNHEY and CDR2 SMNVEV come from the germline V gene (reference sequence). The CDR3 runs 14 residues.

The TCR comes from a woman aged 40 to 50 who had recovered from COVID-19. This chain joins TRBV27 and TRBJ1-5, with D maybe TRBD1 (5 bases). Source material: peripheral blood. The CDR3 spells CASSLTGGNQPQHF. CDR3 sequence (DNA): TGTGCCAGCAGTTTAACAGGCGGCAATCAGCCCCAGCATTTT.